Listed here are 22 T cell receptor beta chains from one sample, sequenced in a study of blood T cells in healthy people across ages. A second PCR, run for about 6 to 11 cycles, used a sample-barcoded 5' primer plus a J-beta primer mix. TCRdb passed the 5' RACE reads through MiXCR, listing each CDR3 protein once. The table has about 1 million distinct CDR3 sequences, about 23% seen once. These data also formed part of another study, on T cells of mothers and their children.

Sequencing was done on a sample of blood. Receptors originate from a girl under 10 years old in good health.

J is TRBJ2-4 and V is TRBV3-1, with 8 bases fitting TRBD1. CDR1 and CDR2 from the germline V gene are LGHDT and YNNKEL (reference sequence). The ends lost 3 bases at V and 6 bases at J; junction bases unmatched: 7. The length of the CDR3 is 15 residues. The CDR3 bases are TGTGCCAGCAGCCAGGGAGACAGGGGTGTAAACATTCAGTACTTC. Translating gives CASSQGDRGVNIQYF.

The chain carries TRBV4-3 and TRBJ2-1, with D uncertain. The CDR3 covers 15 residues. The germline V gene encodes CDR1 LGHNA and CDR2 YSLEER. V was pared by 0 bases and J by 3 bases, with 9 bases between. For the CDR3, the DNA is TGCGCCAGCAGCCAAGATTCCGCCTTCTACAATGAGCAGTTCTTC. Translation: CASSQDSAFYNEQFF.

This clonotype was counted only a few times. The CDR3 coding sequence is TGTGCCAGCAGCCCCAGGGGGCAGTGGAACATTCAGTACTTC. Protein: CASSPRGQWNIQYF. V and J are TRBV7-9 and TRBJ2-4; TRBD1 matches 8 bases. J was trimmed by 7 bases and V by 5 bases; bases with no gene match: 7. CDR1 SEHNR and CDR2 FQNEAQ come from the germline V gene (reference sequence). The CDR3 extends over 14 amino acids.

The chain links TRBV28 to TRBJ1-5, with D unresolved. The germline CDR1 and CDR2 sequences are MDHEN and SYDVKM. The V end was cut by 2 bases, the J end by 3 bases, with 14 bases between. The CDR3 totals 16 residues. The CDR3 is CASSLAGVGNNQPQHF. Here the CDR3 DNA reads TGTGCCAGCAGTTTAGCGGGCGTAGGAAACAATCAGCCCCAGCATTTT.

CDR3 sequence reads: CASSYPLAGVETQYF. CDR3 DNA sequence: TGTGCCAGCAGTTACCCGCTAGCGGGAGTGGAGACCCAGTACTTC. The chain uses TRBV6-2 or TRBV6-3 and TRBJ2-1; 10 bases are a match to TRBD2. The end of the DNA is better explained by TRBJ2-5, so the J call may be wrong. Germline CDR1 reads MNHEY; CDR2 reads SVGEGT. The CDR3 length is 15 residues.

This sequence joins TRBV6-1 and TRBJ2-5, with D perhaps TRBD1 (6 bases). The CDR3 runs to 16 residues. Germline-derived CDR1 and CDR2 are MNHNS and SASEGT. V lost 2 bases and J lost 7, with 20 bases in between. DNA for the CDR3: TGTGCCAGCAGTGAAAGAGGGCAGGGGCACCCCGGGACCCAGTACTTC. This encodes CASSERGQGHPGTQYF.

The chain links TRBV6-5 to TRBJ2-4; D tentatively reads TRBD1 or TRBD2 (5 bases each). V was clipped by 6 bases and J by 4 bases, with 10 bases between them. The germline V gene encodes CDR1 MNHEY and CDR2 SVGAGI. The CDR3 runs to 13 residues. In DNA, the CDR3 is TGTGCCAGCAGCCTGGGGGAGAAAAACATTCAGTACTTC. It yields the protein CASSLGEKNIQYF.

The J gene is TRBJ2-3, the V gene TRBV10-2; no reliable D call. There are 12 residues in the CDR3. Between the trimmed V and J ends, which lost 7 bases and 5 bases, there was a span of 10 bases. Germline V CDR1 and CDR2: WSHSY, SAAADI. For the CDR3, the DNA is TGCGCCAGCATGGTGGCGATAGATACGCAGTATTTT. Amino acids: CASMVAIDTQYF.

This clonotype was recorded only once. CDR3 region: CSASRLANWDEQFF. DNA for the CDR3: TGCAGTGCTAGCCGCCTAGCGAATTGGGATGAGCAGTTCTTC. J is TRBJ2-1 and V is TRBV20-1, with D perhaps matching TRBD2 (6 bases). The length of the CDR3 is 14 residues. Germline V gene data show CDR1 as DFQATT and CDR2 as SNEGSKA (reference sequence). V was trimmed by 3 bases and J by 8 bases, leaving 17 bases between them.

The chain links TRBV20-1 to TRBJ2-1; D not resolved. The germline V gene encodes CDR1 DFQATT and CDR2 SNEGSKA (reference sequence). This CDR3 has 13 amino acids. The germline V and J ends were trimmed by 5 bases and 6 bases, with 14 bases remaining between them. The CDR3 reads CSAADPTGNEQFF. CDR3 coding DNA: TGCAGTGCTGCCGATCCTACGGGCAATGAGCAGTTCTTC.

The chain uses TRBV3-1 and TRBJ2-1; the match to TRBD2 covers 7 bases. The CDR3 has 17 residues. Unmatched junction bases numbered 13, after V lost 0 bases and J lost 8 bases. Germline V lookup: CDR1 LGHDT, CDR2 YNNKEL (reference sequence). Written as DNA, the CDR3 is TGTGCCAGCAGCCAAGAGTATCGGGACTACCTCTGGCATGAGCAGTTCTTC. This gives the protein CASSQEYRDYLWHEQFF.

As concerns this clonotype: A clone one base away is much larger, so this may be a read error. This sequence joins TRBV24-1 and TRBJ1-5, with D maybe TRBD1 (5 bases). Germline V CDR1 and CDR2: KGHDR, SFDVKD. This CDR3 has 14 amino acids. Trimming cost V 6 bases and J 3 bases, with 11 bases left between them. This CDR3 reads CATSHLGVNQPQHF. The DNA of the CDR3 is TGTGCCACCAGTCACCTGGGGGTCAATCAGCCCCAGCATTTT.

CDR3 nucleotide sequence: TGTGCCAGCAGTTACGATTTCCCTTACAATGAGCAGTTCTTC. Translated: CASSYDFPYNEQFF. V and J are TRBV28 and TRBJ2-1; no definite D call. V was cut by 4 bases and J by 4 bases, with 11 bases left in between. CDR1 MDHEN and CDR2 SYDVKM come from the germline V gene. CDR3 length equals 14 residues.

This clonotype was found a few times. The rearrangement uses TRBV6-5 and TRBJ2-7, with D maybe TRBD2 (5 bases). In germline, CDR1 is MNHEY, CDR2 SVGAGI. With 3 bases removed from V and 4 bases from J, the gap between germline ends came to 16 bases. The CDR3 has 15 amino acids. CDR3 amino acids: CASSYSYSGLYEQYF. DNA for the CDR3: TGTGCCAGCAGTTATTCATACAGCGGCCTTTACGAGCAGTACTTC.

This clonotype has only a few counts. The chain links TRBV7-2 to TRBJ1-4, with TRBD1 identical over 9 bases. Germline CDR1 reads SGHTA; CDR2 reads FQGNSA. The CDR3 is 15 residues long. V lost 1 base to trimming and J lost 7 bases; unmatched junction nucleotides: 4. DNA of the CDR3: TGTGCCAGCAGCTTAGACAGGGGGCTAGGTGAAAAACTGTTTTTT. Residues: CASSLDRGLGEKLFF. Using reference TRBV7-2 and TRBJ1-4 for the parts outside the CDR3, the full variable domain is GAGVSQSPSNKVTEKGKDVELRCDPISGHTALYWYRQSLGQGLEFLIYFQGNSAPDKSGLPSDRFSAERTGGSVSTLTIQRTQQEDSAVYLCASSLDRGLGEKLFFGSGTQLSVL.

This clonotype was observed a handful of times. This sequence joins TRBV27 and TRBJ2-1, with 10 bases identical to TRBD2. The J call is doubtful: the DNA matches TRBJ2-7 better. Per the germline V gene, CDR1 is MNHEY and CDR2 is SMNVEV (reference sequence). The CDR3 is made up of 13 amino acids. DNA of the CDR3: TGTGCCACCTCCGCTAGCGGGGGCTACGAGCAGTACTTC. Translated, it gives CATSASGGYEQYF.

The chain carries TRBV5-1 and TRBJ2-5; 7 bases align to TRBD2. The V and J ends lost 0 bases and 2 bases, in that order; junction bases with no gene match: 10. The CDR3 contains 17 residues. In germline, CDR1 is SGHRS, CDR2 YFSETQ. The CDR3 is CASSLDGAGGRQETQYF. CDR3 DNA: TGCGCCAGCAGCTTGGACGGCGCCGGGGGGAGGCAAGAGACCCAGTACTTC. Complete variable domain (other parts from reference TRBV5-1 and TRBJ2-5): KAGVTQTPRYLIKTRGQQVTLSCSPISGHRSVSWYQQTPGQGLQFLFEYFSETQRNKGNFPGRFSGRQFSNSRSEMNVSTLELGDSALYLCASSLDGAGGRQETQYFGPGTRLLVL.

The genes are TRBV29-1 and TRBJ2-1; 10 bases agree with TRBD2. The ends lost 4 bases at V and 2 bases at J; junction bases unmatched: 5. This CDR3 region has 15 residues. CDR1 is SQVTM, CDR2 ANQGSEA, per germline. CDR3: CSVAGLARTYNEQFF. The CDR3 DNA is TGCAGCGTTGCGGGACTAGCGCGTACCTACAATGAGCAGTTCTTC.

The rearrangement joins TRBV7-2 to TRBJ2-7; TRBD1 matches at 7 bases. The CDR3 spans 14 residues. J was trimmed by 2 bases and V by 4 bases; bases with no gene match: 5. Per germline, CDR1 SGHTA and CDR2 FQGNSA. CDR3 amino acids: CASSSPGQTYEQYF. CDR3 nucleotides: TGTGCCAGCAGCTCCCCGGGACAGACCTACGAGCAGTACTTC.

This clonotype was observed a single time. The junction and the germline gene differ at one end; a read error may be behind it. The CDR3 loop is CASSSRTVPYEQCF. The CDR3 DNA reads TGTGCCAGCAGCTCGAGGACAGTCCCCTACGAGCAGTGCTTC. The chain couples TRBV7-2 to TRBJ2-5, with a weak D call TRBD1 (6 bases). The CDR3 sequence is 14 residues long. Germline assignment: CDR1 SGHTA and CDR2 FQGNSA.

V is TRBV6-5 and J is TRBJ1-4, with D uncertain. The CDR3 consists of 18 residues. Germline CDR1 MNHEY, CDR2 SVGAGI. The V end was cut by 1 base, the J end by 7 bases, with 22 bases between. The CDR3, as DNA: TGTGCCAGCAGTTACTTTGGTCCTAGCACCTTCCCGGGTGAAAAACTGTTTTTT. Translated: CASSYFGPSTFPGEKLFF.

V gene TRBV6-4 combines with J gene TRBJ2-1; D not certain. There are 15 residues in the CDR3. The V end was cut by 3 bases, the J end by 0 bases, with 9 bases between. Per germline, CDR1 MRHNA and CDR2 SNTAGT. CDR3 protein: CASSETPDSYNEQFF. Written as DNA, the CDR3 is TGTGCCAGCAGTGAAACCCCGGACTCCTACAATGAGCAGTTCTTC.